These 30 T cell receptor beta chains were sequenced from one sample in a study of prognosis after radiotherapy for stage I lung cancer. Two-round multiplex PCR amplified TCR beta CDR3 from genomic DNA. It was primers specific to each TRBV and TRBJ gene that first-round PCR used. One entry per CDR3 protein results from TCRdb running MiXCR on the multiplex PCR reads. Here the sample spans approximately 20,000 distinct CDR3 sequences, approximately 25% being singletons. This sample comprised PBMCs, obtained before or after stereotactic body radiation therapy (not recorded which). These receptors originate from a donor of 50 years or more with non-small cell lung cancer.

A word on this clonotype: A read error may be the cause here, since a much bigger clone is one base away. The chain combines TRBV7-9 with TRBJ2-7; D perhaps matches TRBD1 (6 bases). There are 13 residues in the CDR3. Trimming pared 4 bases from V and 3 bases from J, leaving 10 bases between. Per germline, CDR1 SEHNR and CDR2 FQNEAQ (reference sequence). CDR3 DNA: TGTGCCAGCAGCTGGGACATAGACTACGAGCAGTACTTC. Translation gives CASSWDIDYEQYF.

This clonotype has a count of ten or more. The chain joins TRBV20-1 to TRBJ2-7, with TRBD1 as a possible D gene (5 bases). V was shortened by 1 base and J by 0 bases, with 10 bases between the two germline ends. CDR3 length: 14 residues. In germline, CDR1 is DFQATT, CDR2 SNEGSKA (reference sequence). The DNA for the CDR3 is TGCAGTGCTAGAGCACCAGGGATCTCCTACGAGCAGTACTTC. It encodes CSARAPGISYEQYF.

This clonotype was found many times. The chain is built from TRBV5-4 and TRBJ2-2; D unresolved. Trimming stripped 4 bases from V and 4 bases from J, with 5 bases between. Germline V gene data show CDR1 as SGHNT and CDR2 as YYREEE (reference sequence). The CDR3 totals 12 residues. The CDR3 DNA is TGTGCCAGCAGCGTAACCACCGGGGAGCTGTTTTTT. As protein: CASSVTTGELFF.

The chain recombines TRBV7-9 with TRBJ2-1; 8 bases match TRBD2. CDR1 and CDR2 from the germline V gene are SEHNR and FQNEAQ (reference sequence). The CDR3 totals 15 residues. The CDR3 sequence is CVSSLPGGLYNEQFF. DNA for the CDR3: TGTGTAAGCAGCTTACCGGGAGGGCTTTACAATGAGCAGTTCTTC.

The chain links TRBV14 to TRBJ2-3, with D unclear. This CDR3 is built from 13 residues. Per germline, CDR1 SGHDN and CDR2 FVKESK. Trimming took 3 bases from V and 6 from J, leaving 10 bases between them. In DNA, the CDR3 is TGTGCCAGCAGCCAGCGTTTTTCGGATACGCAGTATTTT. It is translated as CASSQRFSDTQYF. The variable domain in full, with the rest retrieved from reference TRBV14 and TRBJ2-3, is EAGVTQFPSHSVIEKGQTVTLRCDPISGHDNLYWYRRVMGKEIKFLLHFVKESKQDESGMPNNRFLAERTGGTYSTLKVQPAELEDSGVYFCASSQRFSDTQYFGPGTRLTVL.

This clonotype is labeled medium-sized. The rearrangement uses TRBV11-2 and TRBJ1-5, with 11 bases that match TRBD1. The V segment lost 6 bases and the J segment 6 bases; nucleotides outside the gene matches: 7. The V gene's germline CDR1 is SGHAT and CDR2 FQNNGV. The CDR3 consists of 15 residues. The CDR3 region has the DNA TGTGCCAGCAGTCTAGGACAGGGGGCGATTCAGCCCCAGCATTTT. Amino acid sequence: CASSLGQGAIQPQHF.

Notes on this clonotype: Just one base apart from a much larger clone, this may be a read error. The CDR3 spells CASSEVVGGQDTQYF. The CDR3 nucleotides are TGTGCCAGCAGTGAAGTGGTGGGAGGGCAAGATACGCAGTATTTT. J is TRBJ2-3 and V is TRBV6-2 or TRBV6-3, with 7 bases lining up with TRBD2. V lost 5 bases to trimming and J lost 5 bases; unmatched junction nucleotides: 10. Germline V gives CDR1 MNHEY, CDR2 SVGEGT. The CDR3 has 15 residues.

This clonotype was detected ten times or more. The chain recombines TRBV29-1 with TRBJ2-1; the D gene is possibly TRBD1 (5 bases). Per germline, CDR1 SQVTM and CDR2 ANQGSEA. The CDR3 extends over 15 amino acids. Trimming stripped 1 base from V and 0 bases from J, with 10 bases between. Written as DNA, the CDR3 is TGCAGCGTTGAAGGAGAGGACAACTCCTACAATGAGCAGTTCTTC. This codes for CSVEGEDNSYNEQFF.

This clonotype was found many times. This sequence joins TRBV4-1 and TRBJ1-1; 7 bases match TRBD1. Per the germline V gene, CDR1 is MGHRA and CDR2 is YSYEKL. CDR3 length equals 16 residues. Unmatched junction bases numbered 9, after V lost 1 base and J lost 4 bases. The CDR3 here is CASSQGQGVVFTEAFF. Here the CDR3 DNA reads TGCGCCAGCAGCCAAGGACAGGGCGTGGTATTCACTGAAGCTTTCTTT.

Points on this clonotype: Since a far larger clone is one base different, this is likely a read error. The chain has TRBV6-1 and TRBJ2-7, with TRBD1 identical over 7 bases. The CDR3 spans 11 residues. J lost 9 bases, V lost 6 bases, and 5 bases had no gene match. From germline, CDR1 is MNHNS and CDR2 SASEGT. The DNA for the CDR3 is TGTGCCAGCAGCTACAGGGGTGTGCAGTACTTC. Its translation: CASSYRGVQYF.

This clonotype was recorded many times. V is TRBV4-2 and J is TRBJ2-6; D not certain. V lost 3 bases and J 0 bases, leaving 9 bases between the germline ends. CDR1 is LGHNA, CDR2 YNFKEQ, per germline. There are 16 residues in the CDR3. The chain's CDR3 is CASSQELSSGANVLTF. The CDR3 nucleotides are TGTGCCAGCAGCCAGGAACTAAGCTCTGGGGCCAACGTCCTGACTTTC.

Turning to this clonotype: This sequence may be a read error, since a much larger clone differs from it by one base. The chain has TRBV19 and TRBJ1-1; D is uncertain. CDR3 size: 12 residues. Germline V gene lookup returns CDR1 LNHDA and CDR2 SQIVND (reference sequence). V lost 3 bases to trimming and J lost 9 bases, with 11 bases between them. Here the CDR3 DNA reads TGTGCCAGTAGTATGTTCCGAACTAAAGCTTTCTTT. Protein sequence: CASSMFRTKAFF.

At least ten counts were recorded for this clonotype. V is TRBV5-1 and J is TRBJ2-7; weak D call: TRBD2 (5 bases). The germline CDR1 and CDR2 sequences are SGHRS and YFSETQ. The CDR3 is 13 residues long. V gave up 1 base and J gave up 7 bases, with 12 bases separating them. In DNA form, the CDR3 reads TGCGCCAGCAGCTTGCGGCAAACGGGGGAGCAGTACTTC. This sequence encodes CASSLRQTGEQYF.

The table lists this clonotype with many counts. This chain links TRBV6-5 with TRBJ2-7; D perhaps matches TRBD2 (5 bases). The germline CDR1 and CDR2 sequences are MNHEY and SVGAGI. The CDR3 sequence is 15 residues long. With 2 bases removed from V and 3 bases from J, the gap between germline ends came to 14 bases. The CDR3 DNA follows: TGTGCCAGCAGTTACGGAGGTGGGAGTATCTACGAGCAGTACTTC. It codes for CASSYGGGSIYEQYF.

This clonotype came up many times. The rearrangement uses TRBV7-9 and TRBJ1-6, with 7 bases aligning to TRBD1. The germline gives CDR1 SEHNR, CDR2 FQNEAQ (reference sequence). This CDR3 spans 15 amino acids. Germline trimming cut 5 bases from V and 9 bases from J; bases unmatched to any gene: 10. CDR3 protein: CASSPTGTDGSPLHF. CDR3 DNA: TGTGCCAGCAGCCCTACCGGGACAGATGGTTCACCCCTCCACTTT.

Judged by abundance, this clonotype is medium-sized. This sequence joins TRBV3-1 and TRBJ1-2; no definite D call. V lost 1 base to trimming and J lost 8 bases, with 8 bases between them. CDR1 and CDR2 (germline): LGHDT, YNNKEL (reference sequence). This CDR3 has 12 residues. The CDR3 DNA is TGTGCCAGCAGCCAAGGTCGGGGAGGCTACACCTTC. Its protein product is CASSQGRGGYTF.

This clonotype was seen a few times. A much larger clonotype is one base distant, so this may be a read error. The chain is built from TRBV6-1 and TRBJ2-1; 11 bases are a match to TRBD1. The CDR3 runs to 15 residues. Per germline, CDR1 MNHNS and CDR2 SASEGT. CDR3 nucleotides: TGTGCCAGCAGCGGGGGGACAGGGGGTGGTAATGAGCAGCTCTTC. It translates to CASSGGTGGGNEQLF.

In this sample, this clonotype turned up a few times. A single base separates this from a much larger clone, so it may be a read error. V and J are TRBV29-1 and TRBJ2-3; D unclear. The V gene's germline CDR1 is SQVTM and CDR2 ANQGSEA. This CDR3 spans 14 amino acids. The V end was cut by 0 bases, the J end by 4 bases, with 11 bases between. The CDR3 sequence: CSVEDRLGADTQYF. As DNA, the CDR3 is TGCAGCGTTGAAGATCGCCTGGGTGCAGATACGCAGTATTTT.

This clonotype has ten or more counts. The gene calls are TRBV5-1 and TRBJ1-3; D may be TRBD1 (5 bases). V lost 0 bases and J 1 base, leaving 8 bases between the germline ends. CDR1 and CDR2 from the germline V gene are SGHRS and YFSETQ. The CDR3 covers 15 residues. The CDR3: CASSLGTRSGNTIYF. DNA for the CDR3: TGCGCCAGCAGCTTGGGGACAAGGTCTGGAAACACCATATATTTT.

This clonotype was counted ten times or more. The J gene is TRBJ2-1, the V gene TRBV5-5, with 10 bases that match TRBD2. This CDR3 is built from 16 residues. The junction had 11 bases not matched to a gene; V was cut back by 4 bases and J by 7 bases. Germline CDR1 is SGHKS and CDR2 is YYEKEE (reference sequence). CDR3 region: CASSLQAGGPRNEQFF. DNA of the CDR3: TGTGCCAGCAGCCTCCAAGCGGGAGGGCCCAGGAATGAGCAGTTCTTC.

This clonotype is labeled medium-sized. The chain's CDR3 is CASSLASGSSYEQFF. The CDR3 DNA follows: TGTGCCAGCAGCTTAGCCAGCGGGAGTTCGTATGAGCAGTTCTTC. The J gene is TRBJ2-1, the V gene TRBV7-9; 8 bases match TRBD2. The V segment lost 0 bases and the J segment 8 bases; nucleotides outside the gene matches: 6. This CDR3 region has 15 residues. Germline V gene data show CDR1 as SEHNR and CDR2 as FQNEAQ (reference sequence).

This clonotype was recorded at least ten times. The CDR3 reads CASSQVIGTPGFF. CDR3 nucleotide sequence: TGTGCCAGCAGCCAAGTGATTGGCACGCCAGGGTTCTTC. The chain links TRBV3-1 to TRBJ2-1, with no clear D. In germline, CDR1 is LGHDT, CDR2 YNNKEL (reference sequence). This CDR3 region has 13 residues. Between the trimmed V and J ends, which lost 1 base and 15 bases, there was a span of 16 bases.

As to this clonotype: This may come from a read error, since a much larger clone is one base off. This sequence joins TRBV6-6 and TRBJ2-7, with D perhaps matching TRBD1 (5 bases). The closer fit of TRBJ2-5 to the DNA end suggests the J call may be wrong. Germline V gene lookup returns CDR1 MNHNY and CDR2 SVGAGI (reference sequence). The CDR3 contains 16 residues. As DNA, the CDR3 is TGTGCCAGCAGTTACTCGATGTTCCAGGGCCGGGAGACCCAGTACTTC. Protein product: CASSYSMFQGRETQYF.

This clonotype was seen many times. This chain links TRBV5-8 with TRBJ2-6; D remains unclear. The V end was cut by 2 bases, the J end by 0 bases, with 6 bases between. CDR3 length: 15 amino acids. Germline lookup yields CDR1 SGHTS and CDR2 YDEGEE. Here the CDR3 reads CASSFVSSGANVLTF. CDR3 coding DNA: TGTGCCAGCAGCTTCGTGTCCTCTGGGGCCAACGTCCTGACTTTC.

This clonotype has ten or more counts. The gene calls are TRBV29-1 and TRBJ1-2, with no clear D. The CDR3 is made up of 12 amino acids. V gave up 2 bases and J gave up 4 bases, with 8 bases separating them. The germline CDR1 and CDR2 sequences are SQVTM and ANQGSEA. CDR3: CSVESGRYGYTF. The CDR3 DNA sequence: TGCAGCGTTGAATCAGGCCGCTATGGCTACACCTTC. Complete variable domain (other parts from reference TRBV29-1 and TRBJ1-2): SAVISQKPSRDICQRGTSLTIQCQVDSQVTMMFWYRQQPGQSLTLIATANQGSEATYESGFVIDKFPISRPNLTFSTLTVSNMSPEDSSIYLCSVESGRYGYTFGSGTRLTVV.

The sample holds many counts of this clonotype. The chain couples TRBV30 to TRBJ2-7; a possible D gene is TRBD2 (7 bases). Trimming shortened V by 0 bases and J by 5 bases, and 11 bases separated the two germline ends. This CDR3 region has 13 residues. Germline-derived CDR1 and CDR2 are GTSNPN and SVGIG (reference sequence). The CDR3 loop is CAWSVGGADEQYF. DNA of the CDR3: TGTGCCTGGAGTGTAGGGGGGGCTGACGAGCAGTACTTC.

By share, this clonotype ranks as medium-sized. The V and J genes are TRBV20-1 and TRBJ2-1, with D possibly being TRBD1 (6 bases). V lost 6 bases to trimming and J lost 9 bases, with 12 bases between them. The germline CDR1 and CDR2 sequences are DFQATT and SNEGSKA (reference sequence). The CDR3 is made up of 11 amino acids. The CDR3 DNA follows: TGCAGTGCGGGACACCAAGCTGAGCAGTTCTTC. This sequence encodes CSAGHQAEQFF.

In this sample, this clonotype turned up many times. The chain couples TRBV2 to TRBJ1-2; 9 nucleotides line up with TRBD1. Trimming took 7 bases from V and 1 from J; bases not matched to a gene: 4. Germline-derived CDR1 and CDR2 are SNHLY and FYNNEI. The CDR3 has 14 amino acids. CDR3 in DNA: TGTGCCAGCACCGACAGGGGGGTTAACTATGGCTACACCTTC. Protein product: CASTDRGVNYGYTF.

This clonotype was picked up many times. The chain links TRBV4-3 to TRBJ1-1; the D gene is possibly TRBD1 (6 bases). The ends were cut back, 0 bases at V and 3 bases at J, with 8 bases in the middle. Per germline, CDR1 LGHNA and CDR2 YSLEER. CDR3 length: 14 residues. The CDR3 nucleotides read TGCGCCAGCAGCCAAGATAGGGGGGACACTGAAGCTTTCTTT. Protein sequence: CASSQDRGDTEAFF.

This clonotype was seen many times. J is TRBJ2-1 and V is TRBV6-1; 12 bases are shared with TRBD2. This CDR3 region has 18 residues. The V gene's germline CDR1 is MNHNS and CDR2 SASEGT. V lost 6 bases to trimming and J lost 0 bases; unmatched junction nucleotides: 9. CDR3 in amino acids: CASSTTSGSPSSYNEQFF. The CDR3 coding sequence is TGTGCCAGCAGCACGACTAGCGGGAGCCCCAGCTCCTACAATGAGCAGTTCTTC.